These T cell receptor beta chains were read from a single sample in a study of T cells in Graves' hyperthyroidism and ophthalmopathy. TCRdb reanalysed the multiplex PCR reads using MiXCR and keeps one entry per CDR3 protein. Here the sample spans around 660,000 distinct CDR3 sequences, about 45% being singletons. Source material: peripheral blood or thyroid tissue (not recorded which). All receptors derive from an adult man with Graves' disease, either hyperthyroidism or ophthalmopathy (not recorded which). The CDR3 runs from the conserved cysteine through the conserved F or W. D genes are given only for firm matches. Expanded clones get a size class; other rows say once, few or many, or leave the size out.

clone size	V gene	D gene	J gene	CDR3 protein	CDR3 DNA
few	TRBV5-5	-	TRBJ1-4	CATSEGPNEKLFF	TGTGCCACTAGTGAAGGTCCTAATGAAAAACTGTTTTTT
-	TRBV24-1	TRBD2	TRBJ2-2	CATSESGLAGGSGELFF	TGTGCCACCAGTGAGTCGGGACTAGCGGGAGGCTCCGGGGAGCTGTTTTTT
many	TRBV7-9	-	TRBJ1-1	CASSLMGSEAFF	TGTGCCAGCAGCTTAATGGGCTCTGAAGCTTTCTTT
-	TRBV12-3/TRBV12-4	-	TRBJ2-5	CASNRQGEETQYF	TGTGCCAGCAACCGTCAGGGAGAAGAGACCCAGTACTTC
-	TRBV20-1	TRBD1	TRBJ1-3	CSAPGQGLPSGNTIYF	TGCAGTGCCCCGGGACAGGGCCTACCCTCTGGAAACACCATATATTTT
many	TRBV7-9	TRBD2	TRBJ2-5	CASSDTSGWETQYF	TGTGCCAGCAGCGATACTAGCGGCTGGGAGACCCAGTACTTC
-	TRBV20-1	-	TRBJ2-2	CSARMQGWNTGELFF	TGCAGTGCTAGAATGCAGGGATGGAACACCGGGGAGCTGTTTTTT
few	TRBV7-9	-	TRBJ1-6	CASSQGGAYSPLHF	TGTGCCAGCAGCCAAGGGGGGGCTTATTCACCCCTCCACTTT
few	TRBV5-5	-	TRBJ1-1	CASSQEGQNTEAFF	TGTGCCAGCAGCCAAGAGGGACAGAACACTGAAGCTTTCTTT
-	TRBV10-3	TRBD1	TRBJ1-5	CAIKGQVDQPQHF	TGTGCCATCAAGGGACAGGTCGATCAGCCCCAGCATTTT
-	TRBV29-1	-	TRBJ1-6	CSVVTGGDSPLHF	TGCAGCGTTGTTACGGGGGGCGATTCACCCCTCCACTTT
few	TRBV20-1	-	TRBJ1-6	CSARVGESSYNSPLHF	TGCAGTGCTAGAGTTGGCGAGAGCTCCTATAATTCACCCCTCCACTTT
many	TRBV20-1	-	TRBJ1-2	CSARETANYGYTF	TGCAGTGCTAGGGAGACAGCCAATTATGGCTACACCTTC
few	TRBV9	-	TRBJ1-1	CASSVVGGSTGTEAFF	TGTGCCAGCAGCGTAGTAGGGGGATCAACGGGCACTGAAGCTTTCTTT
-	TRBV19	-	TRBJ1-6	CASTPPPLGGNSPLHF	TGTGCCAGCACCCCTCCCCCGTTGGGGGGGAATTCACCCCTCCACTTT
few	TRBV5-1	-	TRBJ2-7	CASSLGAGGIEQYF	TGCGCCAGCAGCTTGGGGGCAGGAGGAATCGAGCAGTACTTC